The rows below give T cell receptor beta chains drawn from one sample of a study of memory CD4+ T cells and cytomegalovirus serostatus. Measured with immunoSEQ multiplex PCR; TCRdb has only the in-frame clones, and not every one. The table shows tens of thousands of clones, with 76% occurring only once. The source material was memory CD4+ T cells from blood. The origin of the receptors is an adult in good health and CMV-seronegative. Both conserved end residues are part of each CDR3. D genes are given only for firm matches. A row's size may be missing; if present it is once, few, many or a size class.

TGTGCCATCAGTGAGCCCTCCCGCACAGATACGCAGTATTTT	CAISEPSRTDTQYF	TRBV10-3	TRBJ2-3	.	.
TGTGCCTGGAGTCCAGGGAGAGATCAGCCCCAGCATTTT	CAWSPGRDQPQHF	TRBV30	TRBJ1-5	.	few
TGTGCCAGCAGCGCTAGGACGGATAATCAGCCCCAGCATTTT	CASSARTDNQPQHF	TRBV6-1	TRBJ1-5	.	few
TGTGCCAGCAGCTTTTTTAACGGGGAGCTGTTTTTT	CASSFFNGELFF	TRBV5-5	TRBJ2-2	.	few
TGCGCCAGCAGCTTGGCCGGGACAGAACTTGGAAACACCATATATTTT	CASSLAGTELGNTIYF	TRBV5-1	TRBJ1-3	TRBD1	few
TGTGCCAGCAGTGCTGGACAGGGTTTCTCTTACGAGCAGTACTTC	CASSAGQGFSYEQYF	TRBV6-1	TRBJ2-7	TRBD1	.
TGCAGCGTTTTAGTAGCCGACGGTTTAGCCAAAAACATTCAGTACTTC	CSVLVADGLAKNIQYF	TRBV29-1	TRBJ2-4	.	.
TGTGCCAGCAGCCAAGATACGGGGACAGGGGGCTATGGCTACACCTTC	CASSQDTGTGGYGYTF	TRBV4-2	TRBJ1-2	TRBD1	.
TGTGCAAGTCGCTTAGCTCCCGGTCGGACAGCACCTCCCGGGGAGCTGTTTTTT	CASRLAPGRTAPPGELFF	TRBV12-2	TRBJ2-2	.	once
TGTGCCAGCAGCACCCGGGACCTAAACACCGGGGAGCTGTTTTTT	CASSTRDLNTGELFF	TRBV9	TRBJ2-2	.	.
TGTGCCAGCTCACCAGGGACTAGCGGGAGGGTTAATGAGCAGTTCTTC	CASSPGTSGRVNEQFF	TRBV18	TRBJ2-1	TRBD2	.
TGTGCCAGCAGCTTAGCCACAAATCAGCCCCAGCATTTT	CASSLATNQPQHF	TRBV7-2	TRBJ1-5	.	.
TGTGCCAGCAGCTCCACAGGGGCGAACACTGAAGCTTTCTTT	CASSSTGANTEAFF	TRBV7-6	TRBJ1-1	TRBD1	few
TGCGCCAGCAGGGACTCAACGAAGGGGGCAGATACGCAGTATTTT	CASRDSTKGADTQYF	TRBV10-2	TRBJ2-3	.	few
TGTGCCAGCAGCTTACTGGGGTCGGCTGGAAACACCATATATTTT	CASSLLGSAGNTIYF	TRBV7-2	TRBJ1-3	.	.
TGTGCCAGCAGCCAAGATCTTATTAGCGGGTGGGGTGCTTGGGAGCAGTACTTC	CASSQDLISGWGAWEQYF	TRBV4-2	TRBJ2-7	TRBD2	.
TGTGCCAGCAGCAGGTCAGCGGGTAACACTGAAGCTTTCTTT	CASSRSAGNTEAFF	TRBV5-5	TRBJ1-1	.	few
TGCGCCAGCAGTTCTGACAGGGACACCACAGATACGCAGTATTTT	CASSSDRDTTDTQYF	TRBV5-1	TRBJ2-3	TRBD1	.
TGTGCCAGCAGTCCCGGGTCAGGGGGTCAGCCCCAGCATTTT	CASSPGSGGQPQHF	TRBV28	TRBJ1-5	TRBD1	.
TGTGCCAGCTCACCACCGGGACAGAATGAAAAACTGTTTTTT	CASSPPGQNEKLFF	TRBV18	TRBJ1-4	TRBD1	.
TGTGCCAGCAACGGACAGGGGGCAGGGGAAAAACTGTTTTTT	CASNGQGAGEKLFF	TRBV7-9	TRBJ1-4	TRBD1	.
TGTGCCTGGAGTCAGAACAGGCTGTCTGGAAACACCATATATTTT	CAWSQNRLSGNTIYF	TRBV30	TRBJ1-3	.	.
TGTGCCAGCTCACCACCTATCTCACCGGCGGGGGGCTACACCTTC	CASSPPISPAGGYTF	TRBV18	TRBJ1-2	.	.
TGTGCCAGCAGCAACAGGTTCGGGACTGTGTCACCTAACGAGCAGTACTTC	CASSNRFGTVSPNEQYF	TRBV5-8	TRBJ2-7	.	.
TGTGCCAGCAGCCCAGGACGGAGCTCTGGAAACACCATATATTTT	CASSPGRSSGNTIYF	TRBV9	TRBJ1-3	.	.
TGTGCCAGCTCACCCGGAGGGAGCGTATACAATGAGCAGTTCTTC	CASSPGGSVYNEQFF	TRBV18	TRBJ2-1	.	.
TGTGCCAGCAGCTTAGATCAGGGGAGCTACGAGCAGTACTTC	CASSLDQGSYEQYF	TRBV7-6	TRBJ2-7	.	.
TGTGCCAGCAGCTCCCGGGGGCCCTACGAGCAGTACTTC	CASSSRGPYEQYF	TRBV7-9	TRBJ2-7	.	.
TGTGCCAGCAGTTTTCGGGTTGCTGAAGCTTTCTTT	CASSFRVAEAFF	TRBV28	TRBJ1-1	.	few
TGTGCTAGTGGTTTGGGGTCAGGGCTGTCCTACGAGCAGTACTTC	CASGLGSGLSYEQYF	TRBV12-5	TRBJ2-7	.	.